The 16 T cell receptor beta chains given below trace back to one sample, sequenced in a study of blood T cell repertoires in COVID-19. Measured with immunoSEQ multiplex PCR; TCRdb has only the in-frame clones, and not every one. The sample has 150,000 to 200,000 clones; 65% to 90% are singletons. The sequencing input was PBMCs or T cells enriched from blood (not recorded which). These receptors were collected from an older woman with acute COVID-19.

The chain carries TRBV10-2 and TRBJ2-7; 8 nucleotides line up with TRBD1. Germline CDR1 reads WSHSY; CDR2 reads SAAADI. The length of the CDR3 is 13 residues. V dropped 9 bases and J dropped 6; count of bases not matched to a gene: 10. CDR3 DNA sequence: TGCGCCAGTCTGAAACCGACAGGGGTCGAGCAGTACTTC. As protein: CASLKPTGVEQYF.

The rearrangement links TRBV28 to TRBJ2-3, with 8 bases lining up with TRBD1. Looked up from germline, CDR1 is MDHEN and CDR2 is SYDVKM. This CDR3 has 15 amino acids. V shed 2 bases, J shed 1 base, and the junction held 2 bases outside the gene matches. CDR3 nucleotides: TGTGCCAGCAGTTTACGGACAGGGCGCACAGATACGCAGTATTTT. Encoded protein: CASSLRTGRTDTQYF.

This clone was seen repeatedly, ten times or more. The rearrangement uses TRBV4-1 and TRBJ2-1, with D hard to call. Germline V CDR1 and CDR2: MGHRA, YSYEKL. The germline V and J ends were trimmed by 1 base and 0 bases, with 16 bases remaining between them. The CDR3 consists of 18 residues. The CDR3 is CASSQVDLGFSSYNEQFF. In DNA form, the CDR3 reads TGCGCCAGCAGCCAAGTTGATCTAGGCTTCAGCTCCTACAATGAGCAGTTCTTC.

The chain links TRBV24-1 to TRBJ1-2; 8 nucleotides align to TRBD1. The CDR3 is 15 residues long. V lost 4 bases, J lost 5 bases, and 8 bases stayed unmatched. CDR1 and CDR2 from the germline V gene are KGHDR and SFDVKD. CDR3 DNA sequence: TGTGCCACCAGTGACAGGACAGGGCCGCTATATGGCTACACCTTC. Translated, it gives CATSDRTGPLYGYTF.

The chain carries TRBV12-3 or TRBV12-4 and TRBJ1-2; 8 bases fit TRBD1. The V gene end was trimmed by 10 bases and the J gene end by 7 bases; junction bases not matched to a gene: 8. The CDR3 has 12 amino acids. The CDR3 sequence is CANLDREGGYTF. The CDR3, as DNA: TGTGCCAACTTGGACAGGGAGGGTGGCTACACCTTC.

The V gene is TRBV7-2, the J gene TRBJ2-7; D gene unclear. V shed 4 bases and J shed 2 bases, with 3 bases lying between them. CDR3 size: 11 residues. The germline V gene encodes CDR1 SGHTA and CDR2 FQGNSA. The CDR3 region is CASSSTYEQYF. Written as DNA, the CDR3 is TGTGCCAGCAGCTCTACCTACGAGCAGTACTTC.

This chain links TRBV5-4 with TRBJ1-6, with 8 bases fitting TRBD1. Germline V lookup: CDR1 SGHNT, CDR2 YYREEE (reference sequence). J lost 7 bases, V lost 4 bases, and 22 bases had no gene match. The CDR3 has 20 residues. In DNA, the CDR3 is TGTGCCAGCAGCCTACCCGAGTCAGGGGGCGCCAGATCTCCCAATTCACCCCTCCACTTT. This codes for CASSLPESGGARSPNSPLHF.

The chain is built from TRBV2 and TRBJ2-3; 9 bases line up with TRBD2. The V segment lost 6 bases and the J segment 2 bases; nucleotides outside the gene matches: 9. In germline, CDR1 is SNHLY, CDR2 FYNNEI. There are 16 residues in the CDR3. CDR3 nucleotide sequence: TGTGCCAGCAGATCGGGGACTAGCTTCCTCACAGATACGCAGTATTTT. Protein: CASRSGTSFLTDTQYF.

V usage is TRBV4-1 and J usage is TRBJ1-1, with 7 bases lining up with TRBD1. CDR1 and CDR2 (germline): MGHRA, YSYEKL. This CDR3 spans 14 amino acids. The ends lost 0 bases at V and 6 bases at J; junction bases unmatched: 4. CDR3 nucleotide sequence: TGCGCCAGCAGCCAAGATCGGGGACAGTCTGAAGCTTTCTTT. This sequence encodes CASSQDRGQSEAFF.

This chain joins TRBV5-1 and TRBJ2-1; D is undetermined. Trimming pared 2 bases from V and 5 bases from J, leaving 14 bases between. This CDR3 has 15 amino acids. The V gene's germline CDR1 is SGHRS and CDR2 YFSETQ. CDR3 nucleotide sequence: TGCGCCAGCAGCTTCCGGGTTCCCTTAGACAATGAGCAGTTCTTC. Protein product: CASSFRVPLDNEQFF.

V is TRBV18 and J is TRBJ1-1, with no clear D. Germline lookup yields CDR1 KGHSH and CDR2 LQKENI. The CDR3 runs 13 residues. Trimming took off 6 bases at V and 4 bases at J, with 12 bases between the two ends. The CDR3 coding sequence is TGTGCCAGCTCGCCTGAAGGCGGCACTGAAGCTTTCTTT. It yields the protein CASSPEGGTEAFF.

In this sample, this clone turned up many times. The gene calls are TRBV3-1 (or the pseudogene TRBV3-2) and TRBJ1-1, with 8 positions matching TRBD1. The CDR3 is made up of 15 amino acids. V shed 4 bases, J shed 3 bases, and the junction held 7 bases outside the gene matches. CDR1 and CDR2 (germline): LGHDT, YNNKEL (reference sequence). The chain's CDR3 is CASSPQGAGDTEAFF. The CDR3 DNA follows: TGTGCCAGCAGCCCGCAGGGGGCGGGGGACACTGAAGCTTTCTTT.

This chain joins TRBV7-8 and TRBJ2-7; TRBD1 agrees at 10 bases. The CDR3 consists of 16 residues. Per the germline V gene, CDR1 is SGHVS and CDR2 is FQNEAQ. With 5 bases clipped from V and 3 bases from J, the junction kept 10 bases outside the gene matches. Here the CDR3 reads CASSIRSGTGVYEQYV. CDR3 in DNA: TGTGCCAGCAGCATAAGATCCGGGACAGGGGTCTACGAGCAGTACGTC.

V and J are TRBV6-5 and TRBJ1-2; maybe TRBD1 (5 bases). Trimming cost V 4 bases and J 10 bases, with 13 bases left between them. Germline loops: CDR1 MNHEY, CDR2 SVGAGI. The CDR3 runs to 12 residues. CDR3 sequence reads: CASSSHRWDYTF. The CDR3 nucleotides read TGTGCCAGCAGTTCCCACAGGTGGGACTACACCTTC.

This clone was detected only once. The chain joins TRBV4-3 to TRBJ2-2, with D tentatively TRBD1 (5 bases). The germline V gene encodes CDR1 LGHNA and CDR2 YSLEER. Deletions cut 2 bases from V and 3 bases from J, with 13 bases between. The CDR3 has 16 residues. CDR3 in amino acids: CASSQHPQGDTGELFF. The CDR3 bases are TGCGCCAGCAGCCAACACCCACAAGGGGACACCGGGGAGCTGTTTTTT.

V and J are TRBV7-2 and TRBJ1-3, with D hard to call. Trimming cost V 4 bases and J 0 bases, with 7 bases left between them. The CDR3 is 14 residues long. Germline-derived CDR1 and CDR2 are SGHTA and FQGNSA. The CDR3 coding sequence is TGTGCCAGCAGCTCACAAAGCTCTGGAAACACCATATATTTT. This encodes CASSSQSSGNTIYF.